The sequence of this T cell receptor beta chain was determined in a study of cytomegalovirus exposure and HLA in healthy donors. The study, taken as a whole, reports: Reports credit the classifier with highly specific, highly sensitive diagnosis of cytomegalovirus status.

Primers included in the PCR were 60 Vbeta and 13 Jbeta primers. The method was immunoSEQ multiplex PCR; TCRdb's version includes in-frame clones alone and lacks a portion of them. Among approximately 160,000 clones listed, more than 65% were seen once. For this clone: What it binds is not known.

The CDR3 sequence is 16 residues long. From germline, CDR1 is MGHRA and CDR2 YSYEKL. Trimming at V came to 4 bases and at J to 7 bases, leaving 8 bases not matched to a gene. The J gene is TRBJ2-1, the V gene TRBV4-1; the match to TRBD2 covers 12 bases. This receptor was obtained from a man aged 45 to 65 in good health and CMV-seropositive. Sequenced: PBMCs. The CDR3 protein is CASSLRLAGDGNEQFF. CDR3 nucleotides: TGCGCCAGCAGCCTTCGACTAGCGGGGGATGGGAATGAGCAGTTCTTC.